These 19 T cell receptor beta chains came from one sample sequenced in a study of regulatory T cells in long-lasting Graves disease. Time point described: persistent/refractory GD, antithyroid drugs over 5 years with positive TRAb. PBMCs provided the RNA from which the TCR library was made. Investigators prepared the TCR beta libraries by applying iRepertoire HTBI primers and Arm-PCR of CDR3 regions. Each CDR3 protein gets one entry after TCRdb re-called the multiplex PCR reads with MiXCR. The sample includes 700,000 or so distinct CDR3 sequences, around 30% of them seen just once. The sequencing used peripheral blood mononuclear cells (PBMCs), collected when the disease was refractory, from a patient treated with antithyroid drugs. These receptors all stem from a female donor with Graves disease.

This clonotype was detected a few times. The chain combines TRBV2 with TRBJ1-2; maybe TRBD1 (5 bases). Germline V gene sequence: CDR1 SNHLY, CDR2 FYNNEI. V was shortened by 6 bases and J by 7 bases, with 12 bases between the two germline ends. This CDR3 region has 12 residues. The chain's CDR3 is CASSSGTSGYTF. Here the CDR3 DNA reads TGTGCCAGCAGCTCCGGGACCAGTGGCTACACCTTC.

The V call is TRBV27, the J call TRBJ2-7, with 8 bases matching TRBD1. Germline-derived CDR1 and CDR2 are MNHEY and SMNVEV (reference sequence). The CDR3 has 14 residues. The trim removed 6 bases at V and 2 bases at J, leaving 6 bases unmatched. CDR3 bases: TGTGCCAGCAGGACGGACAGGGACCCCTACGAGCAGTACTTC. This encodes CASRTDRDPYEQYF.

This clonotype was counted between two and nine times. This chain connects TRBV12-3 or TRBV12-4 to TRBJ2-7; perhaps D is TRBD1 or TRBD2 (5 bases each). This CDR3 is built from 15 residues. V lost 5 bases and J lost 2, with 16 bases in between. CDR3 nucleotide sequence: TGTGCCAGCAGTGGGGGTTGGACAAGTACCTACGAGCAGTACTTC. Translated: CASSGGWTSTYEQYF.

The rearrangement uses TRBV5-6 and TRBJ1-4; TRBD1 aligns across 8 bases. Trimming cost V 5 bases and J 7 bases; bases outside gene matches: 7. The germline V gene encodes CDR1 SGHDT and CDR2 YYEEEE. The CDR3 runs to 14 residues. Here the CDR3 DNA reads TGTGCCAGCAGGATAACAGGGGGGAGTGAAAAACTGTTTTTT. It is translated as CASRITGGSEKLFF.

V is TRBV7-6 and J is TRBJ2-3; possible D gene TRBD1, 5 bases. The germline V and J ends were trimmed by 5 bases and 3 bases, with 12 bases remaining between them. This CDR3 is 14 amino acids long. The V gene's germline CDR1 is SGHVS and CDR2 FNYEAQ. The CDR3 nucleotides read TGTGCCAGCAGCGATCGCAGGGAAACAGATACGCAGTATTTT. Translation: CASSDRRETDTQYF. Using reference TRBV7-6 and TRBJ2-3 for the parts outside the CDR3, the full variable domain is GAGVSQSPRYKVTKRGQDVALRCDPISGHVSLYWYRQALGQGPEFLTYFNYEAQQDKSGLPNDRFSAERPEGSISTLTIQRTEQRDSAMYRCASSDRRETDTQYFGPGTRLTVL.

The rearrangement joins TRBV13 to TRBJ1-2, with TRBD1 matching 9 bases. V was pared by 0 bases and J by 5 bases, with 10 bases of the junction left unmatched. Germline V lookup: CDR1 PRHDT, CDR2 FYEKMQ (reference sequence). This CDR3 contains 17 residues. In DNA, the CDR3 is TGTGCCAGCAGCTTAGGCCTAGACGGGACAGGGAGGTATGGCTACACCTTC. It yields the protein CASSLGLDGTGRYGYTF.

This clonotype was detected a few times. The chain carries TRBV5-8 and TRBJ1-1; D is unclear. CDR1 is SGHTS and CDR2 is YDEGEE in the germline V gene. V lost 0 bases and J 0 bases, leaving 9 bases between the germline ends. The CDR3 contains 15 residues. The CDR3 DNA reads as TGTGCCAGCAGCTTGGGGAGGGCCATGAACACTGAAGCTTTCTTT. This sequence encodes CASSLGRAMNTEAFF.

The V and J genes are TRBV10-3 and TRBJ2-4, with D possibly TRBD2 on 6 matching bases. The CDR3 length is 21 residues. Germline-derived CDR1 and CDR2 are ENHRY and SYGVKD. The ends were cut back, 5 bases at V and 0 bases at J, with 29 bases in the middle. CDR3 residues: CAISILPLWDWGSIAKNIQYF. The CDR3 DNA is TGTGCCATCAGTATCCTCCCTCTTTGGGACTGGGGTTCAATAGCCAAAAACATTCAGTACTTC.

This CDR3 is CASSRTGGARNTEAFF. The CDR3, as DNA: TGTGCCAGCAGTCGTACAGGGGGCGCCCGGAATACTGAAGCTTTCTTT. V gene TRBV27 combines with J gene TRBJ1-1, with TRBD1 matching over 9 bases. Germline-derived CDR1 and CDR2 are MNHEY and SMNVEV (reference sequence). V gave up 5 bases and J gave up 5 bases; unmatched junction bases: 12. CDR3 size: 16 residues.

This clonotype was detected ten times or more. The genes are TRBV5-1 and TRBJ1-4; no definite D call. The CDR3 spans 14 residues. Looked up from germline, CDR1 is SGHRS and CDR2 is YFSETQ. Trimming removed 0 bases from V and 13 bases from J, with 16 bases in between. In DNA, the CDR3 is TGCGCCAGCAGCTTGGATGGGGTTTCCGGGAGACTGTTTTTT. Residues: CASSLDGVSGRLFF.

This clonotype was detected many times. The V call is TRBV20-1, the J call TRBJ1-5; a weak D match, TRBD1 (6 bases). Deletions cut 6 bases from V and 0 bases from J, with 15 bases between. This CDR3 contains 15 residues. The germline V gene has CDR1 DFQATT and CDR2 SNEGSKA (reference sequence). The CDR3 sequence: CSAQPGQISNQPQHF. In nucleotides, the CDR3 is TGCAGTGCCCAGCCTGGACAGATTAGCAATCAGCCCCAGCATTTT.

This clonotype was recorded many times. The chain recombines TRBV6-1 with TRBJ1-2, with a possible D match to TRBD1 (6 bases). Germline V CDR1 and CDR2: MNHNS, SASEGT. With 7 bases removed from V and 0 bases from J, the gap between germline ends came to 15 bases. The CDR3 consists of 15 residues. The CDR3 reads CASKDSYGANYGYTF. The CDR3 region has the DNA TGTGCCAGCAAGGACAGCTATGGGGCTAACTATGGCTACACCTTC.

In DNA, the CDR3 is TGTGCCAGCAGCCCCTTCTCCTACGAGCAGTACTTC. Amino acid sequence: CASSPFSYEQYF. The chain links TRBV7-9 to TRBJ2-7; the D is unclear. Deletions cut 5 bases from V and 0 bases from J, with 5 bases between. The germline V gene encodes CDR1 SEHNR and CDR2 FQNEAQ (reference sequence). The CDR3 is 12 residues long.

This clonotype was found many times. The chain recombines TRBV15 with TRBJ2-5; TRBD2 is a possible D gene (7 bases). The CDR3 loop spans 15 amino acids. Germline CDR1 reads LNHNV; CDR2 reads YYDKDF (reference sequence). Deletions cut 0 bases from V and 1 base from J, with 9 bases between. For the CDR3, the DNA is TGTGCCACCAGCAGAGAGGGAGGGGGCCAAGAGACCCAGTACTTC. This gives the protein CATSREGGGQETQYF.

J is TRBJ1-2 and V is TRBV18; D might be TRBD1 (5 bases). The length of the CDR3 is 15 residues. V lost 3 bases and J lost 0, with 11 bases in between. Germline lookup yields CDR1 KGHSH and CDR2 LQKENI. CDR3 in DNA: TGTGCCAGCTCACCCTTCCAGGGAACTAACTATGGCTACACCTTC. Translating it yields CASSPFQGTNYGYTF.

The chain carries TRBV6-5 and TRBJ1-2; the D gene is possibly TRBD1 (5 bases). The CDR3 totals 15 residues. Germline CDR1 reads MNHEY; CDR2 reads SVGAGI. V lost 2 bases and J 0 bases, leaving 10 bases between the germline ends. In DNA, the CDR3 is TGTGCCAGCAGTTACGACAGCCAAGCTAACTATGGCTACACCTTC. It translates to CASSYDSQANYGYTF.

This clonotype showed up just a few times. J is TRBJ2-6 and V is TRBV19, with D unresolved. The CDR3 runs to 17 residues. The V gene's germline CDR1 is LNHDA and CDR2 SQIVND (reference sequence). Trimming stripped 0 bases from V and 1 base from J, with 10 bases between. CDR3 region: CASSIEGGPSGANVLTF. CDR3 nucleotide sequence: TGTGCCAGTAGTATAGAGGGCGGACCGTCTGGGGCCAACGTCCTGACTTTC.

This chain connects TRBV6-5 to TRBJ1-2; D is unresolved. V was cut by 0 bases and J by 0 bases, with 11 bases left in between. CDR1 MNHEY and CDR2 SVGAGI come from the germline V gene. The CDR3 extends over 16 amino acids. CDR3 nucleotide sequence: TGTGCCAGCAGTTACTCGGAGCAGTTGGCTAACTATGGCTACACCTTC. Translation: CASSYSEQLANYGYTF.

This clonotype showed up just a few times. In DNA form, the CDR3 reads TGTGCCTGGAGTCCTCATCAACTGGGGGAAAAACTGTTTTTT. It specifies CAWSPHQLGEKLFF. This rearrangement joins TRBV30 to TRBJ1-4; D gene ambiguous. CDR1 is GTSNPN and CDR2 is SVGIG in the germline V gene (reference sequence). V was pared by 2 bases and J by 8 bases, with 15 bases between. The CDR3 loop spans 14 amino acids.